This record concerns one TCR beta chain sequence. Researchers amplified the TCR beta CDR3 regions from RNA transcripts. First-round RT-PCR targeting the TCR CDR3 was performed with the HTBI primer set. MiXCR, run by TCRdb on the multiplex PCR reads, gives a single entry per CDR3 protein. The data hold about 770,000 distinct CDR3 sequences, with roughly a sixth observed a single time. The length of the CDR3 is 19 residues. V dropped 6 bases and J dropped 0 bases, with 24 bases sitting between them. The germline gives CDR1 MNHNS, CDR2 SASEGT. The data were obtained in a study of T cells in Graves' hyperthyroidism and ophthalmopathy.

Sequencing was carried out using blood. The J gene is TRBJ1-5, the V gene TRBV6-1; D is unclear. The receptor comes from a woman in her 50s with Graves' hyperthyroidism that later progressed to Graves' ophthalmopathy. The CDR3 sequence: CASSPHRRVNPFSNQPQHF. CDR3 nucleotides: TGTGCCAGCAGCCCCCACCGGAGGGTCAACCCTTTTAGCAATCAGCCCCAGCATTTT.